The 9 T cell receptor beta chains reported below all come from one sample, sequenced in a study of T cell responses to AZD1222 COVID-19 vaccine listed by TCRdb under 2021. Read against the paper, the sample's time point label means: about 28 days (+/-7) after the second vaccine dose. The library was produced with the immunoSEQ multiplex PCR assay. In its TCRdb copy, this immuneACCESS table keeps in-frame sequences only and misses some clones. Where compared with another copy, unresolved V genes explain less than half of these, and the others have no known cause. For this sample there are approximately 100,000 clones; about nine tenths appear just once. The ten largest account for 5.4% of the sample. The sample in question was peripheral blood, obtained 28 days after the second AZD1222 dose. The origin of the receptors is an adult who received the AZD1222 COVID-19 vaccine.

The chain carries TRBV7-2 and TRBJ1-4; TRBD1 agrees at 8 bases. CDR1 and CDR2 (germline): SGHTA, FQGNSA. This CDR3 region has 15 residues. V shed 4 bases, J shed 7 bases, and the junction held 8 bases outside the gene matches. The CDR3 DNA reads TGTGCCAGCAGCTCTCTGGGACAGGTTGTTGAAAAACTGTTTTTT. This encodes CASSSLGQVVEKLFF.

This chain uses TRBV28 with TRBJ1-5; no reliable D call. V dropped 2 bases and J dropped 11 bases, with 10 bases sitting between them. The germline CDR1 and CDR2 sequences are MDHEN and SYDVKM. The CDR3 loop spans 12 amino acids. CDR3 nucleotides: TGTGCCAGCAGTTTAAAGATCCAAACCCAGCATTTT. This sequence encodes CASSLKIQTQHF.

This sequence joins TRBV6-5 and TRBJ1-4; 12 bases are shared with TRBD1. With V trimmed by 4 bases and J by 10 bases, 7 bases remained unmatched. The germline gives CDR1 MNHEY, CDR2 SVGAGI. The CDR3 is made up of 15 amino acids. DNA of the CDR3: TGTGCCAGCAGTTCGCCGAGGGGACAGGGGGCAAAACTGTTTTTT. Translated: CASSSPRGQGAKLFF.

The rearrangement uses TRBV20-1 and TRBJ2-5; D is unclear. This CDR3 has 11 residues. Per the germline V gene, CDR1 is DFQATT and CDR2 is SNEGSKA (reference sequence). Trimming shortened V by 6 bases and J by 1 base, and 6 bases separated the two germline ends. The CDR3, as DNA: TGCAGTGCAGCCATCCAAGAGACCCAGTACTTC. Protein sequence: CSAAIQETQYF.

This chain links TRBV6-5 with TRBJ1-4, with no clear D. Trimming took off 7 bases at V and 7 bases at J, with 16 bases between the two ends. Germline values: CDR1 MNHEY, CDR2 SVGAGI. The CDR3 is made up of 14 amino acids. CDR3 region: CASTDPGSGEKLFF. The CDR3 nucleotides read TGTGCCAGCACAGACCCGGGCTCGGGTGAAAAACTGTTTTTT.

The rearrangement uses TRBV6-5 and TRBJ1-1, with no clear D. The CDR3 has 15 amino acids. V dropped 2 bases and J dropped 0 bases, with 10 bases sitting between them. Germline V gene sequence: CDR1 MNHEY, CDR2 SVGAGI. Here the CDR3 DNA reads TGTGCCAGCAGTTACAAGGGATTCATGAACACTGAAGCTTTCTTT. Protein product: CASSYKGFMNTEAFF.

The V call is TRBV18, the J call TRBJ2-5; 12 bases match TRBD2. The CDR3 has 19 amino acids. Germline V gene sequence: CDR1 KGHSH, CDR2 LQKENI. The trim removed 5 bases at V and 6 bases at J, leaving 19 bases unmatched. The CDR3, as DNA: TGTGCCAGCTCAGCCTACTCCGCTAGCGGGGGGGCCGGGGGCCAGACCCAGTACTTC. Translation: CASSAYSASGGAGGQTQYF.

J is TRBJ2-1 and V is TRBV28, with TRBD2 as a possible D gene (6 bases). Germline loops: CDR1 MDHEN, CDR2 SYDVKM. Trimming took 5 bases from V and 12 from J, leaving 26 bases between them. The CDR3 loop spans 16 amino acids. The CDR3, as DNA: TGTGCCAGCAGTCGCTCGGTGCGGGGCGGCGTAGTTGGGCAGTTCTTC. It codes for CASSRSVRGGVVGQFF.

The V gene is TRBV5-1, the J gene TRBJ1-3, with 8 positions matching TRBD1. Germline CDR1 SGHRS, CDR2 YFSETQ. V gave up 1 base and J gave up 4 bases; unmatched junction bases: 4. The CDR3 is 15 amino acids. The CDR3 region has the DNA TGCGCCAGCAGCTTGTTTGGGGACAGGGGAAACACCATATATTTT. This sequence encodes CASSLFGDRGNTIYF.